The T cell receptor beta chain described here comes from a study of tumor-infiltrating lymphocytes in primary liver carcinoma. This CDR3 comprises 15 residues. Germline values: CDR1 SQVTM, CDR2 ANQGSEA. On this clonotype: Its matching antigen is unknown. The junction does not match germline at one end; this may be a read error.

Regarding the study as a whole: Tumor-adjacent and tumor-blood pairs overlapped less than tumor region pairs did.

Germline DNA was extracted too, while blood RNA derived from unsorted whole blood. No patient had received treatment, and all had chronic HBV infection. Total RNA (approximately 0.5 ug) served as template for TCR beta cDNA synthesis primed by a constant-region primer. Nested multiplex PCR, run for three rounds with slightly modified ARM-PCR, yielded TCR beta libraries. The two initial PCR rounds, approximately 10 cycles each, used TRBV1-TRBV30 forward and C-beta reverse primers. TCRdb re-called the multiplex PCR reads through MiXCR, storing one row per CDR3 protein. There are fewer than 350,000 distinct CDR3 sequences in the sample; about 60% occur only once, and 9% lies in the top ten.

This receptor was obtained from a man aged 35-49 years with primary liver carcinoma and hepatitis B virus infection. V gene TRBV29-1 combines with J gene TRBJ2-3; TRBD2 agrees at 10 bases. The sample consisted of peripheral blood. The CDR3: CSSTATSGRTDTRYF. DNA for the CDR3: TGCAGCTCCACGGCGACTAGCGGGCGCACAGATACGCGGTATTTT.